This T cell receptor (beta chain) was captured by sequencing in a study of PD-1 blockade in classical Hodgkin lymphoma. Study results and limitations: Complete responders entered with baseline diversity on par with newly diagnosed patients, the results showed.

About this clone: Antigen unknown.

Brentuximab vedotin exposure varied, and every patient relapsed after autologous stem cell transplantation. Under best response, outcomes were complete response, partial response or progressive disease. TCRdb's copy holds only in-frame clones and misses some; the assay was immunoSEQ multiplex PCR. The table lists 2,000 or so clones, about 85% of them singletons, with roughly 25% in the top ten. The ends were cut back, 3 bases at V and 9 bases at J, with 18 bases in the middle. Germline CDR1 reads ENHRY; CDR2 reads SYGVKD. The CDR3 is 15 amino acids. This receptor was obtained from a human donor with classical Hodgkin lymphoma. Sequencing was performed on peripheral blood mononuclear cells (PBMCs), taken at baseline. The chain carries TRBV10-3 and TRBJ1-3; D ambiguous. DNA for the CDR3: TGTGCCATCAGTGATGGTCTGAGGGTAGGAGGCACCATATATTTT. Translated: CAISDGLRVGGTIYF.